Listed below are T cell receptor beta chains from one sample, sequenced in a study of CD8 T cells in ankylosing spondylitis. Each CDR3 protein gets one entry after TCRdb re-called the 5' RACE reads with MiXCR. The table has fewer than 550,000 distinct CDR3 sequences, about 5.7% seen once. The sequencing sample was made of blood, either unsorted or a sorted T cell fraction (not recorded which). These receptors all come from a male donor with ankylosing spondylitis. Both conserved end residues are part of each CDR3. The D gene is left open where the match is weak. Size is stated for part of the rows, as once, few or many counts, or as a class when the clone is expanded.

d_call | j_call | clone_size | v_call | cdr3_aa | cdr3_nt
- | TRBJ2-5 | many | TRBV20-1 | CSARDIRGGQGETQYF | TGCAGTGCTAGAGATATACGGGGGGGACAGGGAGAGACCCAGTACTTC
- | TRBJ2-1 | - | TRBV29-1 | CSVEPLNQVRDNEQFF | TGCAGCGTTGAACCTCTGAATCAGGTCAGGGACAATGAGCAGTTCTTC
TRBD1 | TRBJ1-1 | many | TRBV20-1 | CSATQGAVTEAFF | TGCAGTGCTACTCAGGGGGCGGTCACTGAAGCTTTCTTT
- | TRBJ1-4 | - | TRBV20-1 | CSASRQPTNEKLFF | TGCAGTGCTAGTAGACAACCAACTAATGAAAAACTGTTTTTT
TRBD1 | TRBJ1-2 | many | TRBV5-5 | CASSLGSGQPYGYTF | TGTGCCAGCAGCTTGGGATCGGGACAGCCTTATGGCTACACCTTC
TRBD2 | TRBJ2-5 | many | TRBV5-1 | CASSLTSGSETQYF | TGCGCCAGCAGCTTGACTAGCGGGAGTGAGACCCAGTACTTC
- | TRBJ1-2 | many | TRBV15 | CATSRDVTHRGYTF | TGTGCCACCAGCAGAGATGTTACCCATCGGGGCTACACCTTC
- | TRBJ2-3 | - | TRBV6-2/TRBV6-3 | CASQGWRLDSTDTQYF | TGTGCCAGCCAAGGGTGGCGACTGGATAGCACAGATACGCAGTATTTT
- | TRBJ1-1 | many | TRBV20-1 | CSALVRNTEAFF | TGCAGTGCTCTCGTCAGGAACACTGAAGCTTTCTTT
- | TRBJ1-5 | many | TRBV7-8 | CASSLGQAPYYPQHF | TGTGCCAGCAGCTTGGGGCAGGCCCCCTATTATCCCCAGCATTTT
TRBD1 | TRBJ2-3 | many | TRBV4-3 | CASSQEPAVGAGGYTQYF | TGCGCCAGCAGCCAAGAACCCGCCGTAGGAGCAGGGGGCTATACGCAGTATTTT
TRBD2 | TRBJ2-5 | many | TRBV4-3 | CASSQQGLAGGETQYF | TGCGCCAGCAGCCAACAGGGACTAGCGGGAGGAGAGACCCAGTACTTC
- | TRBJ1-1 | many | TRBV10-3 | CATGIRDKGDTEAFF | TGTGCCACCGGGATACGTGATAAGGGGGACACTGAAGCTTTCTTT
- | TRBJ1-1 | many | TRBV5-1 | CASSLQVLMNTEAFF | TGCGCCAGCAGCTTGCAGGTCTTAATGAACACTGAAGCTTTCTTT
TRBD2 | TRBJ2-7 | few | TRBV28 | CASTSGLYEQYF | TGTGCCAGCACTAGCGGGCTCTACGAGCAGTACTTC
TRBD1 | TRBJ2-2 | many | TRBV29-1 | CSVPMRDRGHGELFF | TGCAGCGTCCCCATGCGGGACAGGGGGCACGGGGAGCTGTTTTTT
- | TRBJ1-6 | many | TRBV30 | CAWRSSLNSPLHF | TGTGCCTGGAGGTCCAGCCTGAATTCACCCCTCCACTTT
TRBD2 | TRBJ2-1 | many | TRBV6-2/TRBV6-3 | CASSFSGVYNEQFF | TGTGCCAGCAGCTTTAGCGGGGTCTACAATGAGCAGTTCTTC
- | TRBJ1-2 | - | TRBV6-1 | CASSLPGYKGYTF | TGTGCCAGCAGCCTACCAGGGTATAAGGGCTACACCTTC
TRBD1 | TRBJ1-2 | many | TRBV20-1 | CSARRDRVYGYTF | TGCAGTGCTAGAAGGGACAGGGTCTATGGCTACACCTTC
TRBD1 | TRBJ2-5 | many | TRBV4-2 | CASSRTYGTGVIETQYF | TGTGCCAGCAGCCGGACTTACGGGACAGGGGTTATTGAGACCCAGTACTTC
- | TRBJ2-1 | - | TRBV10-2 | CASSAYLASPQQFF | TGCGCCAGCAGTGCATATCTAGCGTCGCCCCAACAGTTCTTC
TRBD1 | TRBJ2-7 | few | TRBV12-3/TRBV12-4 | CASTRGQGYNEQYF | TGTGCCAGCACCCGGGGACAGGGGTATAACGAGCAGTACTTC
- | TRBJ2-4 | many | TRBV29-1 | CSVVGVLAKNIQYF | TGCAGCGTTGTTGGGGTTCTAGCCAAAAACATTCAGTACTTC
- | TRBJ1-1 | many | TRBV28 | CATQQGPQRWTEAFF | TGTGCCACTCAACAGGGCCCTCAACGTTGGACTGAAGCTTTCTTT
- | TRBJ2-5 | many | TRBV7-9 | CASSLGAAAETQYF | TGTGCCAGCAGCTTAGGGGCGGCGGCGGAGACCCAGTACTTC
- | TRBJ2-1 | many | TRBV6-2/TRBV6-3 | CASRNFGHNEQFF | TGTGCCAGCAGAAACTTCGGGCACAATGAGCAGTTCTTC
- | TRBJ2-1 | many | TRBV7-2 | CASSLAREYNEQFF | TGTGCCAGCAGCTTAGCGAGGGAGTACAATGAGCAGTTCTTC
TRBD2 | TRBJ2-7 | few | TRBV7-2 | CASSFGGRESGEQYF | TGTGCCAGCAGCTTCGGCGGGAGGGAATCGGGTGAGCAGTACTTC
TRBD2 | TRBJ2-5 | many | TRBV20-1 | CSAGEGRLETQYF | TGCAGTGCTGGGGAGGGGCGCTTGGAGACCCAGTACTTC
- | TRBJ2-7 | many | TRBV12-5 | CASAASGAYEQYF | TGTGCTAGTGCCGCCTCTGGGGCCTACGAGCAGTACTTC
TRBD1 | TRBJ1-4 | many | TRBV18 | CASSPSATGGKEKLFF | TGTGCCAGCTCACCGTCGGCGACAGGGGGCAAAGAAAAACTGTTTTTT
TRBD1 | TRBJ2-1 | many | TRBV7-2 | CASSRTGTVNEQFF | TGTGCCAGCAGCCGAACCGGGACAGTGAATGAGCAGTTCTTC
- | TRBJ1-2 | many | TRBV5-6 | CASSLGSGYYGYTF | TGTGCCAGCAGCTTGGGAAGTGGATACTATGGCTACACCTTC
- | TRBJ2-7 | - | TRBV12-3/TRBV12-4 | CASKVGGYEQYF | TGTGCCAGCAAGGTTGGCGGCTACGAGCAGTACTTC
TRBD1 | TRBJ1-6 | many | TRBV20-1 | CSAKSSGGNSPLHF | TGCAGTGCGAAAAGCTCAGGGGGGAATTCACCCCTCCACTTT
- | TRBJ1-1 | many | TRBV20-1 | CSARARDRLNTEAFF | TGCAGTGCTAGAGCTCGCGACAGACTGAACACTGAAGCTTTCTTT
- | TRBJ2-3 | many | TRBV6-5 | CASSYSGASSPDTQYF | TGTGCCAGCAGTTACTCGGGCGCTAGCAGCCCAGATACGCAGTATTTT
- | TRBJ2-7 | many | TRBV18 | CASSPLSGFSEQYF | TGTGCCAGCTCACCCCTGTCGGGATTCTCCGAGCAGTACTTC
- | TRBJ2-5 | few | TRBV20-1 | CSARQFRETQYF | TGCAGTGCTAGACAGTTTCGAGAGACCCAGTACTTC
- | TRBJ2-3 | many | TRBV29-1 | CSAVGGITDTQYF | TGCAGCGCCGTAGGCGGGATAACAGATACGCAGTATTTT
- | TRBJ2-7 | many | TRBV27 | CASSLQSATGPYEQYF | TGTGCCAGCAGTTTACAGTCCGCTACAGGGCCATACGAGCAGTACTTC
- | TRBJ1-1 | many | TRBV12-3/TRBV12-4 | CASSSFRGSEAFF | TGTGCCAGCAGCTCATTTCGGGGGTCTGAAGCTTTCTTT
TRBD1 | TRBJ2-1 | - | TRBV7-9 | CASSFRDREFNEQFF | TGTGCCAGCAGCTTTAGGGACAGGGAATTCAATGAGCAGTTCTTC
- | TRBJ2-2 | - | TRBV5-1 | CASSFWDGGDTGELFF | TGCGCCAGCAGCTTCTGGGATGGTGGAGACACCGGGGAGCTGTTTTTT
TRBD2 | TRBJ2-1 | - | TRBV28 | CASSEISGHSYNEQFF | TGTGCCAGCAGTGAGATTAGCGGGCACTCCTACAATGAGCAGTTCTTC
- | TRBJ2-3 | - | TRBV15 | CATSRDYTDTQYF | TGTGCCACCAGCAGGGACTATACAGATACGCAGTATTTT
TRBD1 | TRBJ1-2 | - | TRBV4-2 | CASSTRTGSMSYTF | TGTGCCAGCAGCACCCGGACAGGATCTATGAGCTACACCTTC
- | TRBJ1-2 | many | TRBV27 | CASSNRDTNYGYTF | TGTGCCAGCAGTAACAGGGATACAAACTATGGCTACACCTTC
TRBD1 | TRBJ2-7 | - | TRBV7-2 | CASKLQGQGVKYF | TGTGCCAGCAAGTTACAGGGCCAGGGGGTAAAATACTTC
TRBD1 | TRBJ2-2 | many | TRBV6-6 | CATGQGPPGELFF | TGTGCCACGGGACAGGGGCCTCCGGGGGAGCTGTTTTTT
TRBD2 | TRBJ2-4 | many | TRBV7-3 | CASSPGGGYIQYF | TGTGCCAGCTCACCCGGGGGAGGGTACATTCAGTACTTC
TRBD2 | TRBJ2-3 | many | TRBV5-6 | CASLVAGGRNTDTQYF | TGTGCCAGCCTGGTCGCGGGGGGCCGGAACACAGATACGCAGTATTTT
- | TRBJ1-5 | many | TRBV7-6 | CASSLGRGTLDQPQHF | TGTGCCAGCAGCTTAGGGCGCGGGACTCTTGATCAGCCCCAGCATTTT
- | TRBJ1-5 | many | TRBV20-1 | CSARSNNQPQHF | TGCAGTGCAAGAAGTAACAATCAGCCCCAGCATTTT